This T cell receptor (beta chain) stems from a study of shared clonotypes between healthy human individuals (TCRdb year 2020). For the study in its entirety: Three men and a couple of women, aged 18 to 49 years, made up the cohort. For each donor, three plates each were used for CD4 naive and CD4 memory, two plates were used for CD8 naive, and one plate was used for CD8 memory. To estimate repertoire size and how much clonotype sharing occurs between individuals, the study deeply sequenced the blood TCR repertoires of a handful of healthy adults. To increase sequencing depth and limit assay-specific biases, TCR repertoire library preparation and sequencing were carried out by different laboratories using diverse techniques. Each donor's leukapheresis produced roughly between roughly 0.85 and 9.5 billion PBMCs. Findings and caveats that apply to the study as a whole: Because the study included only a small number of donors, the genetic and exposure-history diversity represented was limited. Sharing across a few donors was observed for approximately 5% of naive CD4, about 3.2% of naive CD8, over 2% of memory CD4, and about 0.39% of memory CD8 clonotypes. Higher generation probabilities were observed for clonotypes shared by all four sorted-subset donors than for non-shared clonotypes. Naive subsets generally had larger estimated clonotype richness than memory subsets. Sampling was restricted to blood, and TCR repertoires in tissues likely differ from the TCR repertoires found in blood. Based on pairwise subsampling, the degree of clonotype sharing among donors was expected to be affected by sequencing depth. Even with the large sequencing depth, rarefaction of the sorted-subset datasets indicated that sequencing was incomplete.

Using the deep immunoSEQ assay, TCR CDR3 regions were amplified from genomic DNA by multiplex PCR. Extracted genomic DNA from each cell subset was distributed evenly across all wells of several immunoSEQ 96-well plates, and each plate was treated as a replicate. For sorted subsets, approximately 190 ng genomic DNA, equal to 25,000 to 35,000 T cell genomes, was loaded into each replicate PCR. The purified libraries were quantified using a Qubit 3.0 fluorometer, sized with a Bioanalyzer 2100, and then quantified again using the KAPA Library Quantification kit. Every immunoSEQ 96-well plate was sequenced on a separate single-read 150-cycle Illumina NextSeq 550 flow cell. Per the original workflow: Because the immunoSEQ output included only junctional sequences and no quality scores, the filtering could not be the same as the filtering used for full-length reads. To assign V/J genes and CDR3, sequences were annotated against IMGT germline references using PyIR, a Python wrapper for IgBLAST v1.9. Reads were filtered out if the reads had weak V/J assignments (E-value above 1e-6), no CDR3, stop codons, out-of-frame junctions, or ambiguous translated residues. V3J clonotypes were defined by identical inferred V gene, J gene, and CDR3 amino acid sequence. Percentage overlap between repertoires was computed as shared unique clonotypes divided by the size of the smaller repertoire. Richness of each repertoire was evaluated using RTK rarefaction, the Chao1 estimator, and Recon v2.1 estimates of unobserved clonotypes. Generation probabilities for all TCRbeta clonotypes obtained by the gDNA method from a few donors were computed using OLGA. Here the immuneACCESS table is served through TCRdb, limited to in-frame sequences with V and J called. Missing clones are a known gap in these copies; in checked studies unresolved V genes cover under half, and the rest lacks a known reason. That table gives V, J and clone size, and the DNA gave D and trimming. The sample yields some 1,600,000 clones; approximately 98% were counted once. Together, the top ten hold less than 0.55% of the sample.

At the junction V is shortened by 2 bases and J by 1 base, with 9 bases in between. The CDR3 runs 14 residues from the cysteine to the phenylalanine. Only the CDR3 DNA stays, 42 bases, in frame from base 1. The germline V gene (reference sequence) provides CDR1 LNHDA and CDR2 SQIVND. The donors were healthy, HIV-negative adults who had no recently reported acute infections or vaccinations. Every donor was a Caucasian adult residing in Nashville, Tennessee, USA. CD4+ T cells were enriched by magnetic negative selection; naive cells were then positively selected on CD45RA, and the negative fraction formed the memory subset. Blood was collected by leukapheresis, and PBMCs were isolated by Ficoll-Histopaque density gradient centrifugation and then cryopreserved in liquid nitrogen vapor phase. Analytical flow cytometry was used to check the purity and quantity of each magnetically sorted T cell population. Genomic DNA was isolated from every sorted fraction and measured by UV absorbance on a Nanodrop 2000c.

Note on this clone: This clone's antigen is unknown. Base qualities are not provided; no much larger clone lies one nucleotide away.

This receptor was identified in a man under 40 in good health. Sequenced input: naive CD4+ T cells sorted from blood. The cell subset or site label, read with the paper, signifies: CD45RA+ positively selected. Rearrangement joined TRBV19 to TRBJ2-7; no confident D gene assignment can be made. This receptor has the CDR3 CASSINYQSYEQYF. In nucleotides, the sequence is TGTGCCAGTAGTATAAACTATCAATCCTACGAGCAGTACTTC. Beyond the CDR3, the reference TRBV19 and TRBJ2-7 genes provide the residues; the full variable domain reads: DGGITQSPKYLFRKEGQNVTLSCEQNLNHDAMYWYRQDPGQGLRLIYYSQIVNDFQKGDIAEGYSVSREKKESFPLTVTSAQKNPTAFYLCASSINYQSYEQYFGPGTRLTVT.